The present T cell receptor beta chain was sequenced within a study of T-cell reconstitution after alpha-beta-depleted transplantation in children. TCRbeta library construction was performed incorporating unique molecular identifiers. TCRdb called the PCR reads again in MiXCR, with one record for every CDR3 protein. In the table there are some 390,000 distinct CDR3 sequences, roughly 22% of which are singletons. The length of the CDR3 is 14 residues. Germline V gene data show CDR1 as SQVTM and CDR2 as ANQGSEA. V lost 1 base, J lost 7 bases, and 8 bases stayed unmatched. The sequence was obtained from a human donor who donated a stem cell graft to a child with acute myeloid leukemia. V gene TRBV29-1 combines with J gene TRBJ1-1, with 8 nucleotides matching TRBD1. The specimen was PBMCs from the stem cell graft donor, collected from the stem cell graft. The CDR3 loop reads CSVEARQGPLEAFF. The CDR3 DNA sequence: TGCAGCGTTGAAGCTCGACAGGGGCCCCTTGAAGCTTTCTTT. Combining the CDR3 with reference TRBV29-1 and TRBJ1-1 gives the whole variable domain SAVISQKPSRDICQRGTSLTIQCQVDSQVTMMFWYRQQPGQSLTLIATANQGSEATYESGFVIDKFPISRPNLTFSTLTVSNMSPEDSSIYLCSVEARQGPLEAFFGQGTRLTVV.